Detailed here is one TCR beta chain. Repertoires were generated with immunoSEQ multiplex PCR, while TCRdb's copy carries only in-frame clones and drops some. The data show about 67,000 clones, over 70% seen once. Germline V gene data show CDR1 as MNHNY and CDR2 as SVGAGI (reference sequence). The V end lost 5 bases, the J end lost 2 bases, and 7 bases lay between the germline ends. This CDR3 is 12 amino acids long. The sample comes from a study of OX40 agonist ivuxolimab in advanced cancers. The rearrangement joins TRBV6-6 to TRBJ2-7, with D hard to call. Source: CD4+ or CD8+ T cells sorted from blood, taken in a trial of the OX40 agonist ivuxolimab. The TCR comes from an adult with an advanced solid tumor such as melanoma, head and neck, liver or kidney cancer. CDR3 protein: CASSPRPYEQYF. DNA of the CDR3: TGTGCCAGCAGTCCCCGCCCCTACGAGCAGTACTTC.